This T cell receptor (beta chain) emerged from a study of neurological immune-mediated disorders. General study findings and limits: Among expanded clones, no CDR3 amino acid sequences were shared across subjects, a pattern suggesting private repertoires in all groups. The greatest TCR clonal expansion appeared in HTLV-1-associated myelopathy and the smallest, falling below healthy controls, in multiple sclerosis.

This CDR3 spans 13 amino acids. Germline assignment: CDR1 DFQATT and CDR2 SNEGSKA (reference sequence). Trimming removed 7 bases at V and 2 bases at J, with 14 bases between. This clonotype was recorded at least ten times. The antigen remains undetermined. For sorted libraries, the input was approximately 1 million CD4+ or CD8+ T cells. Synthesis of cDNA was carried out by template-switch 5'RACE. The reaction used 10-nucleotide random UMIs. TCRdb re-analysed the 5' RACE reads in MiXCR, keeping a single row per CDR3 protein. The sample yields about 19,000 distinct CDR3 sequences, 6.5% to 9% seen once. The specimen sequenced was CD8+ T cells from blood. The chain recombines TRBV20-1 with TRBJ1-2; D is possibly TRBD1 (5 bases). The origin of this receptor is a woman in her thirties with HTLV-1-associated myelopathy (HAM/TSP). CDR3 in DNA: TGCAGTGTTGAGGAACCAGGGAACTATGGCTACACCTTC. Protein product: CSVEEPGNYGYTF.